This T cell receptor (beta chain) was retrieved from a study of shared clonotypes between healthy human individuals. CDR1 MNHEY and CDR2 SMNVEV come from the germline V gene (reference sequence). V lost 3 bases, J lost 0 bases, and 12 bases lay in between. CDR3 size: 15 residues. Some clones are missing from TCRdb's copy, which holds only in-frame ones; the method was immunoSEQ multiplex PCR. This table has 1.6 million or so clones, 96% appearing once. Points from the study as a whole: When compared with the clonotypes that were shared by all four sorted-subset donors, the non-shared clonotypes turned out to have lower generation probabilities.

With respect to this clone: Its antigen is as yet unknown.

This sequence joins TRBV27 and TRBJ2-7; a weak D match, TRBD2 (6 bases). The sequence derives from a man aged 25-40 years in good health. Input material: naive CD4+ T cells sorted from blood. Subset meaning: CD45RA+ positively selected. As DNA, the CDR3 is TGTGCCAGCAGTTTGACTAGTGTTATCTCCTACGAGCAGTACTTC. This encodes CASSLTSVISYEQYF.